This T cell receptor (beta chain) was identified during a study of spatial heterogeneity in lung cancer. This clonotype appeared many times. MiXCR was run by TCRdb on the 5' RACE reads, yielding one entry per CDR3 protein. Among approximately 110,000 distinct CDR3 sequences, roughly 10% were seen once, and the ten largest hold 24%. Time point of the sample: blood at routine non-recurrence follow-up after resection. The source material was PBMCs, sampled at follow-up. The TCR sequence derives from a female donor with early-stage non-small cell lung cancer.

Written as DNA, the CDR3 is TGTGCCAGCAGCGTGGGACTAGCGGGAGCGGTAGATACGCAGTATTTT. Translated, it gives CASSVGLAGAVDTQYF. The chain is built from TRBV9 and TRBJ2-3; 14 bases fit TRBD2. Germline V gives CDR1 SGDLS, CDR2 YYNGEE. Trimming removed 2 bases from V and 5 bases from J; junction bases left unmatched: 4. CDR3 length: 16 residues.